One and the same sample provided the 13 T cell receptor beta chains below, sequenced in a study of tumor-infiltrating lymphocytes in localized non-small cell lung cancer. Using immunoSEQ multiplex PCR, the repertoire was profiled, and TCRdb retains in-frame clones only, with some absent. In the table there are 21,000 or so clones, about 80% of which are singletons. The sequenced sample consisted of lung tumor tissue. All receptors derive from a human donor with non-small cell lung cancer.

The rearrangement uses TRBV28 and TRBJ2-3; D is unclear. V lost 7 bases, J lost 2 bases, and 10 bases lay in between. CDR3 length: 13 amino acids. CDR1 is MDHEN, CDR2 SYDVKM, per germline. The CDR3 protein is CASTAAPTDTQYF. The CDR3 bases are TGTGCCAGCACCGCCGCCCCCACAGATACGCAGTATTTT.

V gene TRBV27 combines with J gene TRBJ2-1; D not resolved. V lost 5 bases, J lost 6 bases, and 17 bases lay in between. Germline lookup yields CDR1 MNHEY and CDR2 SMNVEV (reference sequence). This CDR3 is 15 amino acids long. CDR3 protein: CASSGIWAGSNEQFF. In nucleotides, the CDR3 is TGTGCCAGCAGTGGGATCTGGGCCGGTAGCAATGAGCAGTTCTTC.

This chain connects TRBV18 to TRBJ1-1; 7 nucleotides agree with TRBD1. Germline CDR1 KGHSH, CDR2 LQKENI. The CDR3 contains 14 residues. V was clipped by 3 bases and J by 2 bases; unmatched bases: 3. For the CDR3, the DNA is TGTGCCAGCTCACCCGGGACAGTTAACACTGAAGCTTTCTTT. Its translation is CASSPGTVNTEAFF. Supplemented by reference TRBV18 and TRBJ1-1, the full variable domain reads NAGVMQNPRHLVRRRGQEARLRCSPMKGHSHVYWYRQLPEEGLKFMVYLQKENIIDESGMPKERFSAEFPKEGPSILRIQQVVRGDSAAYFCASSPGTVNTEAFFGQGTRLTVV.

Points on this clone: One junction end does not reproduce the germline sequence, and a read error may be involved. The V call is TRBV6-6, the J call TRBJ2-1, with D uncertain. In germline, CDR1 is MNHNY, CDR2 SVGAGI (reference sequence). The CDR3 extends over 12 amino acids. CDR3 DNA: TGTGCCAGCAGTCACTCCTACAATGAGCAGTTCTTC. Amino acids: CASSHSYNEQFF.

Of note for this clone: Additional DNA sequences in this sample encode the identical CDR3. The CDR3: CASSLGGQNTGELFF. DNA of the CDR3: TGTGCCAGCAGCTTAGGAGGACAGAACACCGGGGAGCTGTTTTTT. The chain couples TRBV7-2 to TRBJ2-2; perhaps TRBD1 as D (5 bases). This CDR3 spans 15 amino acids. Looked up from germline, CDR1 is SGHTA and CDR2 is FQGNSA. V dropped 1 base and J dropped 1 base, with 7 bases sitting between them.

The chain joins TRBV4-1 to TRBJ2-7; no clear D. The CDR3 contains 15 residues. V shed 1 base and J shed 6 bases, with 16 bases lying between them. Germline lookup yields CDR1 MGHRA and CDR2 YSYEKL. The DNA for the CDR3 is TGCGCCAGCAGCCAAGGACGTATAGACGGTGTCGAGCAGTACTTC. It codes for CASSQGRIDGVEQYF.

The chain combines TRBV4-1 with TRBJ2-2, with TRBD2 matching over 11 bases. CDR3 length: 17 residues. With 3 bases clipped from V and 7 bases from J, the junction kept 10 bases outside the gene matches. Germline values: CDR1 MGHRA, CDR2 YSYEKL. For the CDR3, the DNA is TGCGCCAGCAGCCAGGGTGCTAGCGGGAGGATCGGCGGGGAGCTGTTTTTT. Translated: CASSQGASGRIGGELFF.

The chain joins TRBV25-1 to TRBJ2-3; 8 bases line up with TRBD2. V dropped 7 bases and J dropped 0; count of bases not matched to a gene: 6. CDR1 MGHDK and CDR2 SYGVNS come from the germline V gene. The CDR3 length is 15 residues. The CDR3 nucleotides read TGTGCCAGCAAGCCGGGAGGGGGAAGCACAGATACGCAGTATTTT. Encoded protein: CASKPGGGSTDTQYF.

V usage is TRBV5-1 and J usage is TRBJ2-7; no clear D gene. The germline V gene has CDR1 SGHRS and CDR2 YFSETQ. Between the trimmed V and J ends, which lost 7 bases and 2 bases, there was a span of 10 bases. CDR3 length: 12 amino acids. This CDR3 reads CASYDNTYEQYF. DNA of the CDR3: TGCGCCAGCTACGACAACACCTACGAGCAGTACTTC.

The DNA for the CDR3 is TGTGCCAGCAGTCGATACCGGGACGGATCCTACGAGCAGTACTTC. It specifies CASSRYRDGSYEQYF. V is TRBV5-6 and J is TRBJ2-7; perhaps D is TRBD1 or TRBD2 (5 bases each). Trimming cost V 5 bases and J 1 base, with 16 bases left between them. CDR3 length equals 15 residues. Germline CDR1 reads SGHDT; CDR2 reads YYEEEE.

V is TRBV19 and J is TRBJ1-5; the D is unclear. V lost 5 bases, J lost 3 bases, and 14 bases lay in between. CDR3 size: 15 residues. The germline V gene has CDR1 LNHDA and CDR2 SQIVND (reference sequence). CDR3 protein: CASSYPGGYNQPQHF. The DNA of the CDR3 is TGTGCCAGTAGTTATCCCGGAGGCTACAATCAGCCCCAGCATTTT.

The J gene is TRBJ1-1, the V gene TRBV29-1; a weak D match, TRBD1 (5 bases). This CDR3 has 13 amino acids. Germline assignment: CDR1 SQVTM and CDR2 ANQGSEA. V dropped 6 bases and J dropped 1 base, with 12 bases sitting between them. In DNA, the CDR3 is TGCAGCGTACACCGGGGCGCGAACACTGAAGCTTTCTTT. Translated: CSVHRGANTEAFF.

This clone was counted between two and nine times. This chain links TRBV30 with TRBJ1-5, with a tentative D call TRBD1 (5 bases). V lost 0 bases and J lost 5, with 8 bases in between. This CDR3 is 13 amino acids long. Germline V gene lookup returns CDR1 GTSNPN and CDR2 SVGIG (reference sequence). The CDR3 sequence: CAWSVQGDQPQHF. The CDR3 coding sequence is TGTGCCTGGAGTGTACAAGGGGATCAGCCCCAGCATTTT.